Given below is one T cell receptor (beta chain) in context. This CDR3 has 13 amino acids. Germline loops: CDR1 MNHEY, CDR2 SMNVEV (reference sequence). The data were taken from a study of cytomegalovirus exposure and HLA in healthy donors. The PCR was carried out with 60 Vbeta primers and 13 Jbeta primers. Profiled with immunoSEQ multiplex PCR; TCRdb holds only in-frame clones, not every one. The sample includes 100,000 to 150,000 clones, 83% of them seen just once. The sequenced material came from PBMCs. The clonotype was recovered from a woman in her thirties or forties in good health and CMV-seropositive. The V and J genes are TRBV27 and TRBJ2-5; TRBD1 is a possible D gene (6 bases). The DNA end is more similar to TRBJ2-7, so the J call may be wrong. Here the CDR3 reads CASCRQASYEQYF. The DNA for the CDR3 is TGTGCCAGTTGTAGACAGGCCTCCTACGAGCAGTACTTC.